This T cell receptor beta chain was identified in a study of T cell repertoires in aging, cancer and after chemotherapy. On the study more broadly: Patients with glioblastoma brain tumors were sampled before and after temozolomide-based therapy.

Multiplex touch-down PCR with TRB-A/B primers amplified rearranged V-D-J TRB sequences. TCRdb processed the multiplex PCR reads anew with MiXCR; each CDR3 protein has one entry. This table holds about 2,000 distinct CDR3 sequences, more than 25% found once. This clonotype has a handful of counts. The CDR3 spans 13 residues. V lost 9 bases and J 2 bases, leaving 14 bases between the germline ends. CDR1 and CDR2 (germline): MDHEN, SYDVKM. The template was genomic DNA from peripheral blood, not RNA. V and J are TRBV28 and TRBJ2-7; D is unresolved. The TCR was taken from a human donor with a solid tumor. Sequenced sample: blood. In DNA form, the CDR3 reads TGTGCCAGTGCCGACCAGAAACCCTACGAGCAGTACTTC. This codes for CASADQKPYEQYF.